This T cell receptor beta chain stems from a study of CD8+CD57+ T cells in acquired aplastic anemia (dated by TCRdb to 2016 to 2018). A note on the overall study: DNA extracted from sorted CD4+ and CD8+ cells had a mean of roughly 3 ug, with a range of roughly 0.19 to 27.4 ug. Findings and caveats that apply to the study as a whole: Around 27 CD8+ CDR3 sequences were found in both patients and controls but appeared to be highly expressed in patients and within the immunodominant clones of the patients. Between patients and healthy controls, no significant difference in CD8+ Simpson's diversity was found (P=0.060).

In regard to this clonotype: No antigen is known for it. There are no base qualities to consult, and no much larger clone falls within one base.

Genomic DNA served as template for TCR beta VDJ combination and CDR3 sequence profiling. An Illumina HiSeq 2000 was used for TCR repertoire sequencing. On the study's bioinformatics: Repertoire assessment relied on Simpson's diversity index, CDR3 size and DJ length profiles, and TRBV/TRBJ rearrangement plots. The most abundant DNA sequence in the deep sequencing data was defined as the immunodominant clone. CDR3 amino acid sequences were screened for sharing across subjects and compared with published repertoires and the VDJdb database. In TCRdb, the public reads were trimmed at Q25 with fastp and aligned with MiXCR, with productive beta chains retained. For every CDR3 protein sequence, its rows merge into one entry that carries the most common genes and DNA. The V and J calls shown here were made by TCRdb, not taken from the authors' results. The table for this sample lists approximately 270,000 distinct CDR3 sequences; 50% to 70% of them were counted only once. The ten largest make up around 7.6% of the sample.

Trimming takes 6 bases from V and 0 bases from J, and the germline ends sit 11 bases apart. CDR1 DFQATT and CDR2 SNEGSKA are derived from the germline V gene (reference sequence). Reading from cysteine to phenylalanine, the CDR3 counts 13 amino acids. The retained sequence is limited to the CDR3, 39 bases, with the frame set at the first base. In this study, sorted CD4+ and CD8+ T cells from the blood of healthy subjects and of severe aplastic anemia patients had their TCR repertoires deep-sequenced. Ficoll-Paque density gradient centrifugation was used to isolate peripheral blood mononuclear cells. CD4+ and CD8+ T cells were sorted by FACS or magnetic beads before DNA extraction.

The rearrangement combines TRBV20-1 with TRBJ1-1; the D gene cannot be resolved reliably. Specimen: sorted CD4+, CD8+, or CD8+CD57+ T cells (not recorded which) from PBMCs. The sequence was collected from a human donor with severe aplastic anemia or a healthy control (not recorded which). The sequenced DNA: TGCAGTGCCCTATCCGGCCTGAACACTGAAGCTTTCTTT. Translated, it reads CSALSGLNTEAFF.